The 16 T cell receptor beta chains presented below share a single source sample, sequenced in a study of cytomegalovirus exposure and HLA in healthy donors. Both 60 Vbeta primers and 13 Jbeta primers went into the PCR. Clones were sequenced by immunoSEQ multiplex PCR, and TCRdb holds only the in-frame ones, with some missing. Among about 85,000 clones, 75% to 85% were seen once, and the ten largest hold roughly 32%. The sequenced sample consisted of PBMCs. These TCRs come from a man aged 50 or older in good health and CMV-seropositive.

This chain connects TRBV10-3 to TRBJ2-7; D is perhaps TRBD1 (5 bases). In germline, CDR1 is ENHRY, CDR2 SYGVKD. The V and J ends lost 3 bases and 6 bases respectively, with 18 bases between them. The CDR3 sequence is 15 residues long. The CDR3 DNA sequence: TGTGCCATCAGTGACCCCGGTGGGGCTGCGAGCGAGCAGTACTTC. This gives the protein CAISDPGGAASEQYF.

This chain connects TRBV5-4 to TRBJ2-3, with TRBD2 matching over 10 bases. J was trimmed by 6 bases and V by 1 base; bases with no gene match: 5. Per germline, CDR1 SGHNT and CDR2 YYREEE (reference sequence). CDR3 length: 15 amino acids. CDR3 sequence (DNA): TGTGCCAGCAGCTTGAGACTAGCGGGTACGGATACGCAGTATTTT. It is translated as CASSLRLAGTDTQYF.

The table lists this clone with a count of one. The sample contains more than one DNA sequence encoding this CDR3. The chain employs TRBV7-2 and TRBJ2-5; D is ambiguous. The CDR3 is 12 residues long. Germline CDR1 and CDR2: SGHTA and FQGNSA. The ends were cut back, 0 bases at V and 5 bases at J, with 4 bases in the middle. The CDR3 coding sequence is TGTGCCAGCAGCTTAGCACGGGAGACCCAGTACTTC. Translated: CASSLARETQYF. The complete variable domain, with remaining parts taken from reference TRBV7-2 and TRBJ2-5, reads GAGVSQSPSNKVTEKGKDVELRCDPISGHTALYWYRQSLGQGLEFLIYFQGNSAPDKSGLPSDRFSAERTGGSVSTLTIQRTQQEDSAVYLCASSLARETQYFGPGTRLLVL.

The rearrangement links TRBV9 to TRBJ1-1, with a tentative D call TRBD1 (5 bases). The CDR3 is made up of 13 amino acids. Trimming took 4 bases from V and 1 from J, leaving 8 bases between them. Per the germline V gene, CDR1 is SGDLS and CDR2 is YYNGEE. CDR3 in DNA: TGTGCCAGCAGCCAACAGGAGAACACTGAAGCTTTCTTT. Amino acid sequence: CASSQQENTEAFF.

This rearrangement joins TRBV4-1 to TRBJ2-1; the match to TRBD2 covers 15 bases. V was clipped by 2 bases and J by 5 bases; unmatched bases: 7. CDR3 size: 18 residues. From germline, CDR1 is MGHRA and CDR2 YSYEKL. The CDR3 DNA follows: TGCGCCAGCAGCCAAACGGGACTAGCGGGGGGCTATAACAATGAGCAGTTCTTC. Its translation is CASSQTGLAGGYNNEQFF.

Points on this clone: The same CDR3 is also encoded by other DNA sequences in this sample. The chain couples TRBV27 to TRBJ1-4; 10 bases line up with TRBD1. Germline-derived CDR1 and CDR2 are MNHEY and SMNVEV (reference sequence). This CDR3 has 14 residues. V lost 3 bases, J lost 5 bases, and 0 bases stayed unmatched. CDR3 loop: CASSLGQGNEKLFF. The CDR3 coding sequence is TGTGCCAGCAGTTTGGGACAGGGGAATGAAAAACTGTTTTTT.

The chain's CDR3 is CASNPQTSGGTDTQYF. The CDR3, as DNA: TGCGCCAGCAACCCCCAAACTAGCGGAGGCACAGATACGCAGTATTTT. This sequence joins TRBV5-1 and TRBJ2-3; 8 bases are shared with TRBD2. The V and J ends lost 6 bases and 1 base, in that order; junction bases with no gene match: 10. Germline values: CDR1 SGHRS, CDR2 YFSETQ. This CDR3 contains 16 residues. Full variable domain (outside the CDR3, taken from reference TRBV5-1 and TRBJ2-3): KAGVTQTPRYLIKTRGQQVTLSCSPISGHRSVSWYQQTPGQGLQFLFEYFSETQRNKGNFPGRFSGRQFSNSRSEMNVSTLELGDSALYLCASNPQTSGGTDTQYFGPGTRLTVL.

The rearrangement uses TRBV30 and TRBJ2-7, with 10 bases matching TRBD1. Trimming at V came to 1 base and at J to 1 base, leaving 1 base not matched to a gene. Germline loops: CDR1 GTSNPN, CDR2 SVGIG (reference sequence). CDR3 length: 14 residues. The CDR3 nucleotides read TGTGCCTGGAGTGCGGGACAGGGGTCCTACGAGCAGTACTTC. Translating it yields CAWSAGQGSYEQYF.

The chain uses TRBV6-6 and TRBJ2-7, with D possibly matching TRBD2 (6 bases). Trimming left V 0 bases short and J 5 bases short, with 11 bases between. Looked up from germline, CDR1 is MNHNY and CDR2 is SVGAGI (reference sequence). The CDR3 length is 14 residues. CDR3 sequence: CASSYSEGRNEQYF. CDR3 sequence (DNA): TGTGCCAGCAGTTACTCGGAGGGTAGGAACGAGCAGTACTTC.

V gene TRBV25-1 combines with J gene TRBJ2-2, with D possibly being TRBD2 (5 bases). The CDR3 consists of 15 residues. V shed 1 base and J shed 3 bases, with 9 bases lying between them. Per the germline V gene, CDR1 is MGHDK and CDR2 is SYGVNS. The CDR3 region is CASSEFKGDTGELFF. CDR3 DNA: TGTGCCAGCAGTGAATTTAAGGGAGACACCGGGGAGCTGTTTTTT. Variable domain in full (rest from reference TRBV25-1 and TRBJ2-2): EADIYQTPRYLVIGTGKKITLECSQTMGHDKMYWYQQDPGMELHLIHYSYGVNSTEKGDLSSESTVSRIRTEHFPLTLESARPSHTSQYLCASSEFKGDTGELFFGEGSRLTVL.

The rearrangement joins TRBV6-5 to TRBJ1-1; 8 bases map to TRBD1. From germline, CDR1 is MNHEY and CDR2 SVGAGI. Trimming cost V 6 bases and J 7 bases; bases outside gene matches: 10. The CDR3 totals 14 residues. The CDR3 here is CASRRTGQGYEAFF. CDR3 sequence (DNA): TGTGCCAGCAGGCGGACAGGGCAAGGCTATGAAGCTTTCTTT.

This rearrangement joins TRBV6-5 to TRBJ2-7; TRBD1 is a possible D gene (6 bases). CDR3 length: 14 amino acids. V lost 2 bases and J lost 7, with 15 bases in between. Germline assignment: CDR1 MNHEY and CDR2 SVGAGI. The CDR3 coding sequence is TGTGCCAGCAGTTACGAGTGGGCCGACAGGGAGCAGTACTTC. Amino acid sequence: CASSYEWADREQYF.

The chain is built from TRBV30 and TRBJ1-2, with 9 bases matching TRBD1. The V gene end was trimmed by 5 bases and the J gene end by 2 bases; junction bases not matched to a gene: 9. This CDR3 has 15 amino acids. Germline V gives CDR1 GTSNPN, CDR2 SVGIG (reference sequence). CDR3 region: CAWVDAGQGNYGYTF. CDR3 coding DNA: TGTGCCTGGGTGGATGCGGGACAGGGAAACTATGGCTACACCTTC.

This rearrangement joins TRBV7-2 to TRBJ2-2; 9 nucleotides match TRBD2. CDR1 is SGHTA, CDR2 FQGNSA, per germline. The CDR3 spans 17 residues. V was clipped by 2 bases and J by 6 bases; unmatched bases: 10. As DNA, the CDR3 is TGTGCCAGCAGCTTACGAGGGGCGGGAGGGGGTCCCGGGGAGCTGTTTTTT. This translates into CASSLRGAGGGPGELFF.

This chain uses TRBV20-1 with TRBJ2-1; no clear D gene. V was clipped by 4 bases and J by 5 bases, with 6 bases between them. This CDR3 has 11 residues. Germline CDR1 is DFQATT and CDR2 is SNEGSKA (reference sequence). For the CDR3, the DNA is TGCAGTGCTAACTTAAACAATGAGCAGTTCTTC. This sequence encodes CSANLNNEQFF.

The J gene is TRBJ1-2, the V gene TRBV30; the match to TRBD1 covers 8 bases. Unmatched junction bases numbered 7, after V lost 4 bases and J lost 3 bases. Germline V gives CDR1 GTSNPN, CDR2 SVGIG (reference sequence). The CDR3 is 14 residues long. The CDR3 loop reads CAWNKDRVDYGYTF. In nucleotides, the CDR3 is TGTGCCTGGAACAAGGACAGGGTGGACTATGGCTACACCTTC.